This T cell receptor beta chain was identified during a study of cytomegalovirus exposure and HLA in healthy donors. PCR primers comprised 60 Vbeta and 13 Jbeta primers. Repertoires were generated with immunoSEQ multiplex PCR, while TCRdb's copy carries only in-frame clones and drops some. The sample holds 80,000 to 100,000 clones, approximately 80% seen once. Germline CDR1 and CDR2: SGHRS and YFSETQ. The CDR3 extends over 17 amino acids. V was trimmed by 4 bases and J by 5 bases, leaving 24 bases between them. For this clone: Antigen unknown.

Study results and caveats: The listing of 150 to 200 TCR beta chains classed them as cytomegalovirus-associated. Diagnosis of cytomegalovirus status made by the classifier reportedly showed high specificity and sensitivity.

Healthy individuals who donated bone marrow served as the donors. Although they were nominally healthy when sampled, donors likely had unrecorded immune exposures. The chain uses TRBV5-1 and TRBJ1-1, with D maybe TRBD1 (6 bases). This receptor was taken from a female donor in good health and CMV-seropositive. Sequenced: PBMCs. The CDR3 region is CASSLLSPTGLRTEAFF. The CDR3 region has the DNA TGCGCCAGCAGCCTCCTTTCCCCGACAGGCTTGAGGACTGAAGCTTTCTTT.